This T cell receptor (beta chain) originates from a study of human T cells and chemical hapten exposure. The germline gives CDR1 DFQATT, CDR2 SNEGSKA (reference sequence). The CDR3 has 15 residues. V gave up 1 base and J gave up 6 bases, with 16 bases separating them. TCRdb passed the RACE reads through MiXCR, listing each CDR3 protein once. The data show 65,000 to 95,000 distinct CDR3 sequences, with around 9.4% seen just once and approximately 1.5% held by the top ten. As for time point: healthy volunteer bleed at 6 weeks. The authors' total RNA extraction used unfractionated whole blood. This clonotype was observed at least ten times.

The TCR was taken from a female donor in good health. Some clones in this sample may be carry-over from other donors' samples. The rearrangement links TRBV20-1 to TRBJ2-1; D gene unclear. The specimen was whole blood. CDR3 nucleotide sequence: TGCAGTGCTAGAGCCCTCGACTTGCAAGGCAATGAGCAGTTCTTC. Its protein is CSARALDLQGNEQFF.